This T cell receptor beta chain was captured by sequencing in a study of shared clonotypes between healthy human individuals. Overall study findings and caveats: Relative to memory subsets, naive subsets generally showed larger estimated richness.

Details on this clone: Its antigen is unidentified.

Germline values: CDR1 SGHRS, CDR2 YFSETQ. This CDR3 contains 16 residues. The J segment lost 0 bases and the V segment lost 4 bases, leaving 7 bases of the junction unmatched. TCRdb's table, derived via immunoSEQ multiplex PCR, lists solely in-frame clones and lacks some. The sample lists roughly 1 million clones; more than 75% were seen once. The donors were adults (healthy and HIV-negative) with no recent acute infections or vaccinations. Caucasian adults residing in Nashville, Tennessee made up all the donors. The material sequenced was memory CD4+ T cells from PBMCs. The subset: CD45RA-negative fraction. V is TRBV5-1 and J is TRBJ2-5; 9 bases map to TRBD1. This sequence originates from a man aged 18 to 29 in good health. Some clones in this sample may be carry-over from other donors' samples. The CDR3 here is CASSPWTGAYQETQYF. Here the CDR3 DNA reads TGCGCCAGCAGCCCTTGGACAGGGGCGTACCAAGAGACCCAGTACTTC.